This T cell receptor (beta chain) is drawn from a study of cytomegalovirus exposure and HLA in healthy donors. Study-level results: In an earlier analysis, most TCR beta V segments were productive about 87% or about 30% of the time. Later on, a genetic analysis was performed. It linked a missense variant in DCLRE1C with V- and J-gene trimming of TCR beta.

A note on this clone: Its specificity is unknown.

Unrecorded immune exposure was likely among donors, who were nominally healthy when sampled. V dropped 1 base and J dropped 5 bases, with 17 bases sitting between them. Germline V gives CDR1 SGHNT, CDR2 YENEEA. The CDR3 consists of 16 residues. A multiplex PCR was run with 60 Vbeta primers and 13 Jbeta primers. Authors' processing steps: Later reanalysis found around 84 million unique TCR beta chains, roughly 10 million of them shared. Sequenced by immunoSEQ multiplex PCR; TCRdb stores in-frame clones only, minus some. V and J calls and clone size come straight from that table; D and trimming were deduced from the DNA. Among some 170,000 clones listed, 55% to 75% were seen once.

This receptor was identified in a human donor in good health. Sequenced sample: PBMCs. The J gene is TRBJ1-2, the V gene TRBV11-3, with D tentatively TRBD1 (5 bases). The CDR3 loop is CASSLVSAGFEYGYTF. The CDR3 DNA follows: TGTGCCAGCAGCTTAGTATCGGCAGGGTTTGAGTATGGCTACACCTTC. The complete variable domain, with remaining parts taken from reference TRBV11-3 and TRBJ1-2, reads EAGVVQSPRYKIIEKKQPVAFWCNPISGHNTLYWYLQNLGQGPELLIRYENEEAVDDSQLPKDRFSAERLKGVDSTLKIQPAELGDSAVYLCASSLVSAGFEYGYTFGSGTRLTVV.